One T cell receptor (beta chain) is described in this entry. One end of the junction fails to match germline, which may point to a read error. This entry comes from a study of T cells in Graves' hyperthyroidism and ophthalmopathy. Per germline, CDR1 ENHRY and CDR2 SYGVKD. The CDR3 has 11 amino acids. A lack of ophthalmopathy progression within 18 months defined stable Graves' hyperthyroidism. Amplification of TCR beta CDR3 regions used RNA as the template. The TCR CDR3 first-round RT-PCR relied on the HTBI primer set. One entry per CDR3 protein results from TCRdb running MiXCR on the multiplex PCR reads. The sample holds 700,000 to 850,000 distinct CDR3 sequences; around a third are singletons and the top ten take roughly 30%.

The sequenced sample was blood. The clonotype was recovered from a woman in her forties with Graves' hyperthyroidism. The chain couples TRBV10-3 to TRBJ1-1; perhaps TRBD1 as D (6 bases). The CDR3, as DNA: TGTGCCAGCAGTCCAAACAGGGAGGATTTCTTT. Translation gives CASSPNREDFF.